Below are 24 T cell receptor beta chains sequenced from a single sample in a study of CD8 T cells in Susac syndrome. The authors reverse transcribed roughly 0.45 to 1 ug RNA with random hexamers. TCRdb re-derived calls from the immunoSEQ multiplex PCR reads in MiXCR, one entry per CDR3 protein. The sample consists of over 200,000 distinct CDR3 sequences, around 95% of them appearing once. Sequencing was carried out using CD4+ T cells from PBMCs. The receptors derive from a human donor with multiple sclerosis.

This clonotype has a single count. The chain joins TRBV7-2 to TRBJ1-5; D is uncertain. CDR3 size: 15 residues. The ends were cut back, 0 bases at V and 1 base at J, with 7 bases in the middle. CDR1 and CDR2 (germline): SGHTA, FQGNSA. CDR3 sequence: CASSLAPSSNQPQHF. CDR3 bases: TGTGCCAGCAGCTTAGCCCCTTCGAGCAATCAGCCCCAGCATTTT.

The chain couples TRBV20-1 to TRBJ2-3; 7 nucleotides match TRBD1. This CDR3 comprises 12 residues. V lost 5 bases, J lost 5 bases, and 4 bases stayed unmatched. The germline V gene encodes CDR1 DFQATT and CDR2 SNEGSKA (reference sequence). Here the CDR3 DNA reads TGCAGTGCTCGACAGGGCGTAGATACGCAGTATTTT. Translated: CSARQGVDTQYF.

This chain connects TRBV29-1 to TRBJ1-2, with D possibly being TRBD1 (6 bases). Germline V gene lookup returns CDR1 SQVTM and CDR2 ANQGSEA. V shed 7 bases and J shed 4 bases, with 13 bases lying between them. This CDR3 has 12 residues. CDR3 nucleotides: TGCAGCGCCCTCGAGGACAGCTATGGCTACACCTTC. Translated, it gives CSALEDSYGYTF.

This chain links TRBV24-1 with TRBJ2-3, with TRBD1 matching over 9 bases. Germline values: CDR1 KGHDR, CDR2 SFDVKD. The CDR3 has 15 amino acids. The V segment lost 7 bases and the J segment 0 bases; nucleotides outside the gene matches: 4. Here the CDR3 DNA reads TGTGCCACCAGACTAGGACAGGGGAGCACAGATACGCAGTATTTT. Amino acid sequence: CATRLGQGSTDTQYF.

This sequence joins TRBV28 and TRBJ2-3, with a tentative D call TRBD1 (5 bases). Germline-derived CDR1 and CDR2 are MDHEN and SYDVKM. This CDR3 region has 15 residues. V was clipped by 5 bases and J by 4 bases, with 16 bases between them. CDR3 sequence reads: CASSPPQGLADTQYF. The CDR3 DNA is TGTGCCAGCAGTCCCCCCCAGGGTTTGGCAGATACGCAGTATTTT.

V is TRBV25-1 and J is TRBJ1-2; 9 bases match TRBD1. This CDR3 contains 13 residues. Germline V lookup: CDR1 MGHDK, CDR2 SYGVNS. With 8 bases clipped from V and 1 base from J, the junction kept 2 bases outside the gene matches. CDR3 residues: CASGQGNNYGYTF. The CDR3 DNA reads TGTGCCAGCGGACAGGGGAATAACTATGGCTACACCTTC.

This clonotype came up a few times. This chain uses TRBV7-8 with TRBJ2-2; no clear D gene. This CDR3 comprises 13 residues. V was trimmed by 3 bases and J by 6 bases, leaving 8 bases between them. CDR1 SGHVS and CDR2 FQNEAQ come from the germline V gene. The CDR3 nucleotides read TGTGCCAGCAGCTTGGGGTTACCCGGGGAGCTGTTTTTT. Its translation: CASSLGLPGELFF.

The chain combines TRBV5-1 with TRBJ1-5; the D is unclear. The V end lost 0 bases, the J end lost 3 bases, and 7 bases lay between the germline ends. CDR3 length: 14 amino acids. Germline assignment: CDR1 SGHRS and CDR2 YFSETQ. For the CDR3, the DNA is TGCGCCAGCAGCTTGGATTCCTACAATCAGCCCCAGCATTTT. It encodes CASSLDSYNQPQHF.

The chain couples TRBV3-1 to TRBJ1-4; D not certain. The CDR3 totals 13 residues. The V end was cut by 1 base, the J end by 7 bases, with 7 bases between. Germline CDR1 is LGHDT and CDR2 is YNNKEL (reference sequence). The CDR3 region has the DNA TGTGCCAGCAGCCAAGTGGTAGGTGAAAAACTGTTTTTT. Protein product: CASSQVVGEKLFF.

The chain recombines TRBV3-1 with TRBJ2-2; 14 bases are a match to TRBD2. Trimming at V came to 4 bases and at J to 1 base, leaving 5 bases not matched to a gene. Germline-derived CDR1 and CDR2 are LGHDT and YNNKEL (reference sequence). The CDR3 extends over 18 amino acids. CDR3 residues: CASSRGLAGGRNTGELFF. CDR3 in DNA: TGTGCCAGCAGCCGAGGACTAGCGGGGGGAAGGAACACCGGGGAGCTGTTTTTT.

The J gene is TRBJ1-4, the V gene TRBV3-1; weak D call: TRBD1 (5 bases). Trimming removed 5 bases from V and 3 bases from J, with 10 bases in between. CDR3 size: 14 residues. CDR1 and CDR2 from the germline V gene are LGHDT and YNNKEL (reference sequence). Here the CDR3 reads CASSFRQPNEKLFF. The DNA for the CDR3 is TGTGCCAGCAGCTTCCGACAGCCTAATGAAAAACTGTTTTTT.

In nucleotides, the CDR3 is TGTGCCAGCAGTTCCGGGGTAACGTTGGGACAGCCCCAGCATTTT. Amino acid sequence: CASSSGVTLGQPQHF. This chain joins TRBV6-2 or TRBV6-3 and TRBJ1-5; D unclear. The CDR3 loop spans 15 amino acids. The ends were cut back, 4 bases at V and 7 bases at J, with 17 bases in the middle. CDR1 MNHEY and CDR2 SVGEGT come from the germline V gene.

The CDR3, as DNA: TGTGCCAGCTCACCTGGACTAGCGGGGATGCAAGAGACCCAGTACTTC. Protein: CASSPGLAGMQETQYF. This rearrangement joins TRBV18 to TRBJ2-5; 12 bases align to TRBD2. This CDR3 spans 16 amino acids. With V trimmed by 3 bases and J by 2 bases, 4 bases remained unmatched. Germline-derived CDR1 and CDR2 are KGHSH and LQKENI.

This clonotype appeared once. This rearrangement joins TRBV20-1 to TRBJ1-2; D uncertain. The germline V and J ends were trimmed by 3 bases and 5 bases, with 7 bases remaining between them. The CDR3 is made up of 11 amino acids. Germline CDR1 DFQATT, CDR2 SNEGSKA (reference sequence). CDR3 region: CSASHPYGYTF. The CDR3 coding sequence is TGCAGTGCTAGCCACCCGTATGGCTACACCTTC.

This chain connects TRBV29-1 to TRBJ2-5; unclear D gene. The germline gives CDR1 SQVTM, CDR2 ANQGSEA. The CDR3 loop spans 14 amino acids. Trimming removed 2 bases from V and 3 bases from J, with 13 bases in between. The CDR3 loop is CSVEKAVEKETQYF. CDR3 DNA: TGCAGCGTTGAAAAGGCAGTTGAAAAAGAGACCCAGTACTTC.

V and J are TRBV5-4 and TRBJ2-1, with TRBD2 matching over 11 bases. V lost 4 bases, J lost 7 bases, and 4 bases stayed unmatched. The germline V gene encodes CDR1 SGHNT and CDR2 YYREEE (reference sequence). The CDR3 has 14 residues. In nucleotides, the CDR3 is TGTGCCAGCAGCGTAGCGGGGGGGCGTAATGAGCAGTTCTTC. Translation: CASSVAGGRNEQFF. Full variable domain (rest looked up from reference TRBV5-4 and TRBJ2-1): ETGVTQSPTHLIKTRGQQVTLRCSSQSGHNTVSWYQQALGQGPQFIFQYYREEENGRGNFPPRFSGLQFPNYSSELNVNALELDDSALYLCASSVAGGRNEQFFGPGTRLTVL.

This rearrangement joins TRBV29-1 to TRBJ2-7; possibly TRBD1 for D (5 bases). This CDR3 has 13 residues. Germline V gives CDR1 SQVTM, CDR2 ANQGSEA. V lost 4 bases and J lost 2, with 12 bases in between. The CDR3 sequence: CSVGGLNPYEQYF. CDR3 nucleotides: TGCAGCGTTGGGGGCCTGAACCCCTACGAGCAGTACTTC.

This clonotype came up a few times. The V gene is TRBV9, the J gene TRBJ1-5; TRBD1 might be the D (5 bases). CDR1 is SGDLS and CDR2 is YYNGEE in the germline V gene. The germline V and J ends were trimmed by 4 bases and 4 bases, with 15 bases remaining between them. The CDR3 is 15 residues long. The CDR3 region is CASSPEGRRNQPQHF. The CDR3, as DNA: TGTGCCAGCAGCCCCGAGGGGCGGAGAAATCAGCCCCAGCATTTT.

The genes are TRBV19 and TRBJ2-1; D is perhaps TRBD2 (5 bases). Germline V lookup: CDR1 LNHDA, CDR2 SQIVND (reference sequence). V gave up 2 bases and J gave up 6 bases, with 14 bases separating them. CDR3 size: 15 residues. In DNA, the CDR3 is TGTGCCAGTAGTATAAGTCGCGGGTACGGCAATGAGCAGTTCTTC. Protein sequence: CASSISRGYGNEQFF.

This chain connects TRBV5-6 to TRBJ2-1, with 8 bases identical to TRBD1. The trim removed 1 base at V and 8 bases at J, leaving 17 bases unmatched. Germline-derived CDR1 and CDR2 are SGHDT and YYEEEE. This CDR3 is built from 18 residues. The CDR3 region has the DNA TGTGCCAGCAGCTTGCCCCTCCTCTCAGACAGGGGTGGCGATGAGCAGTTCTTC. Translated: CASSLPLLSDRGGDEQFF. Together with reference TRBV5-6 and TRBJ2-1, the CDR3 gives the full variable domain: DAGVTQSPTHLIKTRGQQVTLRCSPKSGHDTVSWYQQALGQGPQFIFQYYEEEERQRGNFPDRFSGHQFPNYSSELNVNALLLGDSALYLCASSLPLLSDRGGDEQFFGPGTRLTVL.

The chain recombines TRBV29-1 with TRBJ1-2; maybe TRBD1 (5 bases). Trimming took off 5 bases at V and 7 bases at J, with 20 bases between the two ends. The germline V gene has CDR1 SQVTM and CDR2 ANQGSEA. This CDR3 is built from 14 residues. As DNA, the CDR3 is TGCAGCGTTCAGGGTCCGGGACCCGGAGCTGGCTACACCTTC. Translating it yields CSVQGPGPGAGYTF.

This sequence joins TRBV29-1 and TRBJ1-1; D is possibly TRBD1 (5 bases). Germline CDR1 is SQVTM and CDR2 is ANQGSEA. The CDR3 is made up of 12 amino acids. With 1 base removed from V and 7 bases from J, the gap between germline ends came to 10 bases. In DNA, the CDR3 is TGCAGCGTTGAAGCGACAGTTAGTGAAGCTTTCTTT. Translating gives CSVEATVSEAFF.

V is TRBV3-1 and J is TRBJ2-1; 10 nucleotides match TRBD2. Trimming removed 0 bases from V and 7 bases from J; junction bases left unmatched: 9. The germline gives CDR1 LGHDT, CDR2 YNNKEL (reference sequence). The CDR3 has 17 residues. The CDR3 loop is CASSQEGTSGAGNEQFF. CDR3 sequence (DNA): TGTGCCAGCAGCCAAGAAGGCACTAGCGGGGCAGGAAATGAGCAGTTCTTC.

The V call is TRBV6-2 or TRBV6-3, the J call TRBJ1-2, with 8 bases lining up with TRBD1. Germline V gives CDR1 MNHEY, CDR2 SVGEGT. This CDR3 comprises 12 residues. The V and J ends lost 8 bases and 6 bases, in that order; junction bases with no gene match: 5. The CDR3, as DNA: TGTGCCAGCGCTCGACAGGGGAATGGCTACACCTTC. It specifies CASARQGNGYTF.